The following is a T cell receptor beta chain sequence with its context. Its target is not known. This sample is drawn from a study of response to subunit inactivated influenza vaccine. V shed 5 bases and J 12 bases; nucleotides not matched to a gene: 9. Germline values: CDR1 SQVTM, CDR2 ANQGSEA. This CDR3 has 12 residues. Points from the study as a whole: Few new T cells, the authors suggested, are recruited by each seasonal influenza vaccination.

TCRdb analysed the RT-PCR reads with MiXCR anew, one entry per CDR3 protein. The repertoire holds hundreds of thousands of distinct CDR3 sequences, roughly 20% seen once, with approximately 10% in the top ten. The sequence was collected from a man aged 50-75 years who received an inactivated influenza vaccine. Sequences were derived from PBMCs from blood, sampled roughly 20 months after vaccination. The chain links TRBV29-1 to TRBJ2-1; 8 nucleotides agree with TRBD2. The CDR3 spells CSVTAGTRVQFF. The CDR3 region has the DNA TGCAGCGTTACCGCCGGGACTAGGGTGCAGTTCTTC.